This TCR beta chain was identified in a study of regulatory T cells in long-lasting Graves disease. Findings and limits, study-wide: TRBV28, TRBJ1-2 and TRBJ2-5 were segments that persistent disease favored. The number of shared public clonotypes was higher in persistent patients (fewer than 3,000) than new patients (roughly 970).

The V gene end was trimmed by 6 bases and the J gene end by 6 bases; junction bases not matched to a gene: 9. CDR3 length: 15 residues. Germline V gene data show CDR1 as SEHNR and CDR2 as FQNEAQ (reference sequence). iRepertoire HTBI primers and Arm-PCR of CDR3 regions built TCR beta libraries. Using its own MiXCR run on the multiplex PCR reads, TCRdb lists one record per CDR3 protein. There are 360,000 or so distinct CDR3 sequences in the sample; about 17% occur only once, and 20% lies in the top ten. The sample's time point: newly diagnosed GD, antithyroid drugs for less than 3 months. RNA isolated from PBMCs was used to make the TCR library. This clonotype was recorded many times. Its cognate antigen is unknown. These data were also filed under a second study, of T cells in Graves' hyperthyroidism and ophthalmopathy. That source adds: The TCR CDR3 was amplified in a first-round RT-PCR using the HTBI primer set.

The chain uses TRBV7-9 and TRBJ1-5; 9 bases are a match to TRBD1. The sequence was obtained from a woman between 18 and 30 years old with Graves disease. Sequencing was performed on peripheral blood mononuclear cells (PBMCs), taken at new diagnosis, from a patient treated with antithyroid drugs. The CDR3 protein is CASSRTGDMGQPQHF. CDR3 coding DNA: TGTGCCAGCAGTCGGACAGGGGACATGGGTCAGCCCCAGCATTTT.